Given below is one T cell receptor beta chain in context. One junction end disagrees with the germline gene, perhaps due to a read error. The entry originates in a study of cytomegalovirus exposure and HLA in healthy donors. While unrecorded immune exposures were likely, the donors were nominally healthy when sampled. Germline CDR1 reads SSHAT; CDR2 reads FNYEAQ (reference sequence). This CDR3 has 16 amino acids. Vbeta (60) and Jbeta (13) primers were used in the PCR. Sequencing used immunoSEQ multiplex PCR; TCRdb keeps in-frame clones, though not all of them. Among about 120,000 clones listed, around 76% were seen once.

This TCR was sampled from a man in his sixties in good health and CMV-seropositive. Sequenced input: PBMCs. The chain joins TRBV7-7 to TRBJ2-1, with 7 bases matching TRBD1. CDR3 DNA: TGTGCTAGCAGCAAGGACAGGCCGCAGACGGGGAATGAGCAGTTCTTC. It is translated as CASSKDRPQTGNEQFF. Using reference TRBV7-7 and TRBJ2-1 for the parts outside the CDR3, the full variable domain is GAGVSQSPRYKVTKRGQDVTLRCDPISSHATLYWYQQALGQGPEFLTYFNYEAQPDKSGLPSDRFSAERPEGSISTLTIQRTEQRDSAMYRCASSKDRPQTGNEQFFGPGTRLTVL.